This T cell receptor beta chain derives from a study of T cells in tuberculosis. The time point: new active TB diagnosis, blood taken before or within 7 days of starting treatment. HIV-seronegative South African adults aged 18 years or older had newly diagnosed active tuberculosis. Each patient had positive sputum smear microscopy and/or positive culture. Generated by immunoSEQ multiplex PCR, the TCRdb table keeps only in-frame clones and is missing some. The sample holds more than 20,000 clones, about 85% seen once. The V segment lost 1 base and the J segment 2 bases; nucleotides outside the gene matches: 6. CDR3 length: 16 amino acids. The germline CDR1 and CDR2 sequences are SQVTM and ANQGSEA.

J is TRBJ1-2 and V is TRBV29-1; TRBD1 matches 11 bases. The material sequenced was PBMCs, taken at tuberculosis diagnosis. The clonotype comes from an adult with tuberculosis. The CDR3, as DNA: TGCAGCGTTGAAGTAGGGGACAGGGGGATAAACTATGGCTACACCTTC. The encoded protein is CSVEVGDRGINYGYTF.